The next 3 T cell receptor beta chains were all read from a single sample in a study of blood T cell repertoires in COVID-19. TCRdb's table, derived via immunoSEQ multiplex PCR, lists solely in-frame clones and lacks some. This table holds a few hundred thousand clones, about 89% found once. The sequenced sample was peripheral blood. The receptor set was obtained from a man between 40 and 49 years old with acute or convalescent COVID-19.

V is TRBV19 and J is TRBJ2-5; 10 bases are shared with TRBD1. Trimming cost V 5 bases and J 4 bases; bases outside gene matches: 7. The CDR3 sequence is 15 residues long. The germline V gene has CDR1 LNHDA and CDR2 SQIVND (reference sequence). The CDR3 region is CASSARQGAVETQYF. CDR3 DNA: TGTGCCAGTAGTGCCCGACAGGGGGCTGTAGAGACCCAGTACTTC.

This chain uses TRBV6-4 with TRBJ2-3; a weak D match, TRBD2 (6 bases). Trimming took 6 bases from V and 2 from J, leaving 9 bases between them. The CDR3 covers 13 residues. Looked up from germline, CDR1 is MRHNA and CDR2 is SNTAGT. The DNA for the CDR3 is TGTGCCAGCAGCGGGACTGACACAGATACGCAGTATTTT. This codes for CASSGTDTDTQYF.

The chain couples TRBV19 to TRBJ1-5; the D is unclear. This CDR3 contains 13 residues. Trimming pared 5 bases from V and 6 bases from J, leaving 11 bases between. The germline gives CDR1 LNHDA, CDR2 SQIVND (reference sequence). The CDR3 loop is CASSVKTRQPQHF. The DNA for the CDR3 is TGTGCCAGTAGTGTAAAGACTCGTCAGCCCCAGCATTTT.